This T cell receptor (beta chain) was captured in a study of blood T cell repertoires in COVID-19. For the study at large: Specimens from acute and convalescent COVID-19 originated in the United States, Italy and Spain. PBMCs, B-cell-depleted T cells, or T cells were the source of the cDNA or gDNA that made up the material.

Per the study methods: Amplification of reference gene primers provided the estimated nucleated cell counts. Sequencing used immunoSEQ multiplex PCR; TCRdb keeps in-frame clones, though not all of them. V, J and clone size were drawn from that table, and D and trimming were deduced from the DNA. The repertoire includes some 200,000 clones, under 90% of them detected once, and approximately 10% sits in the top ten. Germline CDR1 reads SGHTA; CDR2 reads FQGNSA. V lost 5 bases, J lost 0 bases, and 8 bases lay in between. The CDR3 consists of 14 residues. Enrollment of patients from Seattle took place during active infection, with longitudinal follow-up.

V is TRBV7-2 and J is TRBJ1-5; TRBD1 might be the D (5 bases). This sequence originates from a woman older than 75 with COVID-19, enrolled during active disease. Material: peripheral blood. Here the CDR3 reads CASSRRDSNQPQHF. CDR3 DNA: TGTGCCAGCAGCCGCAGGGATAGCAATCAGCCCCAGCATTTT.